This T cell receptor beta chain was retrieved from a study of T cell repertoires in ileal Crohn's disease. This clone was counted a few times. The CDR3 runs 14 residues. V was clipped by 6 bases and J by 7 bases; unmatched bases: 7. Per the germline V gene, CDR1 is SNHLY and CDR2 is FYNNEI. Produced via immunoSEQ multiplex PCR; TCRdb's table is partial and in-frame only. The sample consists of more than 12,000 clones, around three quarters of them appearing once. The specimen sequenced was ileal tissue. This TCR came from an adult with Crohn's disease. This rearrangement joins TRBV2 to TRBJ1-5; 9 nucleotides match TRBD1. This CDR3 is CASRKQGTGQPQHF. CDR3 in DNA: TGTGCCAGCAGAAAACAGGGGACAGGGCAGCCCCAGCATTTT.